This TCR beta chain was sequenced in a study of Graves' ophthalmopathy and Graves' hyperthyroidism. TCR beta CDR3 amplification used RNA transcripts. The library came from an HTBI-primed first-round RT-PCR and a second-round multiplex PCR. TCRdb ran MiXCR on the multiplex PCR reads and lists one entry per CDR3 protein. The profile covers about 1.2 million distinct CDR3 sequences, with less than 45% appearing a single time and approximately 12% taken by the ten largest. Germline values: CDR1 LNHNV, CDR2 YYDKDF (reference sequence). With 1 base removed from V and 7 bases from J, the gap between germline ends came to 11 bases. This CDR3 contains 14 residues.

This TCR was sampled from an adult man with Graves' hyperthyroidism. The J gene is TRBJ2-4, the V gene TRBV15, with D possibly being TRBD1 (6 bases). Specimen: peripheral blood or thyroid tissue (not recorded which). CDR3 in DNA: TGTGCCACCAGCAGAGCGGCAGGGGAGAACATTCAGTACTTC. Its protein product is CATSRAAGENIQYF.